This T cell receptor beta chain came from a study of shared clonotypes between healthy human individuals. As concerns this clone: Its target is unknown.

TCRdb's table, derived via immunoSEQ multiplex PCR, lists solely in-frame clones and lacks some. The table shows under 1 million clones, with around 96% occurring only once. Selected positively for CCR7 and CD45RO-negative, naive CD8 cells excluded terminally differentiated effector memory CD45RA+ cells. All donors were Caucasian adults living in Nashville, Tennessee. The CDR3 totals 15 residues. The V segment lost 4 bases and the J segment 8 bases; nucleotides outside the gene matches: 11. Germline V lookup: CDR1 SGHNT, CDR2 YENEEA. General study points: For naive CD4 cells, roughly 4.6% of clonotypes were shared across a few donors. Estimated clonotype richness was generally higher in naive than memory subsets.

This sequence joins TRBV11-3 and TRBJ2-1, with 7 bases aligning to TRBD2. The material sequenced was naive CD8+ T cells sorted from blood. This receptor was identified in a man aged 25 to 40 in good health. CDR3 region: CASSSTTAGDHEQFF. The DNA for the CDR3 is TGTGCCAGCAGCTCCACCACTGCGGGAGACCATGAGCAGTTCTTC.